A selection of T cell receptor beta chains follows, all from one sample in a study of Graves' ophthalmopathy and Graves' hyperthyroidism. MiXCR, applied by TCRdb to the multiplex PCR reads, yields one record per CDR3 protein. This sample has more than 300,000 distinct CDR3 sequences, with about 15% found just once. What was sequenced was peripheral blood. The source is an adult woman with stable Graves' hyperthyroidism. CDR3s include the opening cysteine and the closing phenylalanine or tryptophan. Each record gives: V gene, J gene, D gene, clone size, CDR3 protein, CDR3 DNA. A D gene is named only where the DNA matches it firmly. The listing skips clone size in some rows; elsewhere it reads once, few, many or a size class.

TRBV7-3,TRBJ2-5,NA,many,CASSDGETQYF,TGTGCCAGCAGCGACGGGGAGACCCAGTACTTC
TRBV28,TRBJ2-2,NA,many,CASSPEGIGELFF,TGTGCCAGCAGCCCGGAGGGGATCGGGGAGCTGTTTTTT
TRBV28,TRBJ2-7,NA,many,CASSLSGKPYEQYF,TGTGCCAGCAGTTTATCTGGGAAACCCTACGAGCAGTACTTC
TRBV6-1,TRBJ2-2,TRBD2,many,CASRRKGLVSGELFF,TGTGCCAGCAGAAGAAAAGGACTAGTATCCGGGGAGCTGTTTTTT
TRBV12-3/TRBV12-4,TRBJ1-1,NA,NA,CASRRRDRAEAFF,TGTGCCAGCAGACGCAGGGACCGCGCTGAAGCTTTCTTT
TRBV24-1,TRBJ2-2,NA,NA,CATSDRDPARDTGELFF,TGTGCCACCAGTGACCGAGACCCCGCGAGGGACACCGGGGAGCTGTTTTTT
TRBV27,TRBJ2-7,TRBD2,NA,CASSFSASGRLPYEQYF,TGTGCCAGCAGTTTTTCGGCTAGCGGGAGGCTTCCGTACGAGCAGTACTTC
TRBV11-1,TRBJ1-5,TRBD1,many,CASSATTGMSKNQPQHF,TGTGCCAGCAGCGCAACGACAGGGATGTCCAAAAATCAGCCCCAGCATTTT
TRBV19,TRBJ1-1,TRBD1,many,CASRRGQKNTEAFF,TGTGCCAGTAGGCGGGGACAGAAAAACACTGAAGCTTTCTTT
TRBV19,TRBJ2-4,NA,few,CASTPGANIQYF,TGTGCCAGTACCCCGGGGGCAAACATTCAGTACTTC
TRBV20-1,TRBJ2-5,NA,many,CSAREGAPGETQYF,TGCAGTGCTAGAGAGGGGGCCCCAGGAGAGACCCAGTACTTC
TRBV28,TRBJ1-1,NA,many,CASSLLVGGEADEAFF,TGTGCCAGCAGTTTATTGGTCGGGGGAGAGGCAGACGAAGCTTTCTTT
TRBV12-5,TRBJ2-5,TRBD1,many,CASGLVLHRGRETQYF,TGTGCTAGTGGTTTGGTTCTACACAGGGGACGAGAGACCCAGTACTTC
TRBV20-1,TRBJ1-5,NA,many,CSARPGNQPQHF,TGCAGTGCTAGACCCGGGAATCAGCCCCAGCATTTT
TRBV6-1,TRBJ2-2,NA,many,CASSENTITGELFF,TGTGCCAGCAGTGAAAATACCATAACCGGGGAGCTGTTTTTT
TRBV28,TRBJ2-7,NA,many,CASSPPGKELREQYF,TGTGCCAGCAGTCCCCCGGGGAAAGAACTACGCGAGCAGTACTTC
TRBV6-9,TRBJ2-5,NA,NA,CASSYGGPQETKYF,TGTGCCAGCAGTTATGGGGGTCCTCAAGAGACCAAGTACTTC
TRBV19,TRBJ1-5,TRBD1,few,CASSDRQGAQPQHF,TGTGCCAGTAGTGATCGACAGGGAGCACAGCCCCAGCATTTT
TRBV12-3/TRBV12-4,TRBJ2-2,TRBD1,few,CASSFQDRGTGELFF,TGTGCCAGCAGTTTCCAGGACAGGGGAACCGGGGAGCTGTTTTTT
TRBV4-1,TRBJ1-5,NA,few,CASSQGPGVGQPQHF,TGCGCCAGCAGCCAAGGTCCCGGGGTGGGACAGCCCCAGCATTTT
TRBV29-1,TRBJ1-2,TRBD1,once,CSVGLDDRGRYGYTF,TGCAGCGTTGGTCTTGACGACAGGGGAAGATATGGCTACACCTTC
TRBV25-1,TRBJ2-7,TRBD1,NA,CASTPGQVGYEQYF,TGTGCCAGCACCCCCGGACAGGTGGGCTACGAGCAGTACTTC
TRBV4-1,TRBJ2-7,NA,NA,CACSQEGEEYEQYF,TGCGCCTGCAGCCAAGAAGGGGAGGAGTACGAGCAGTACTTC
TRBV24-1,TRBJ2-2,NA,many,CATSDSQGGDTGELFF,TGTGCCACCAGTGATTCCCAGGGCGGGGACACCGGGGAGCTGTTTTTT
TRBV28,TRBJ1-2,NA,NA,CASSIPGGGYTF,TGTGCCAGCAGCATCCCGGGGGGGGGCTACACCTTC
TRBV6-1,TRBJ2-7,NA,many,CASRPGLSYEQYF,TGTGCCAGCAGACCCGGACTCTCCTACGAGCAGTACTTC
TRBV28,TRBJ2-5,NA,many,CAANLTSQETQYF,TGTGCCGCAAACTTGACTAGCCAAGAGACCCAGTACTTC
TRBV7-8,TRBJ1-5,NA,NA,CASSLLSNQPQHF,TGTGCCAGCAGCCTCCTTAGCAATCAGCCCCAGCATTTT
TRBV6-2/TRBV6-3,TRBJ2-7,NA,medium-sized,CASSPGAYYEQYF,TGTGCCAGCAGTCCCGGTGCTTACTACGAGCAGTACTTC
TRBV12-3/TRBV12-4,TRBJ2-5,NA,many,CASSLLPETQYF,TGTGCCAGCAGTTTACTCCCAGAGACCCAGTACTTC
TRBV27,TRBJ2-4,TRBD1,many,CASSYQGVLGNIQYF,TGTGCCAGCAGTTACCAGGGGGTGCTCGGAAACATTCAGTACTTC
TRBV28,TRBJ2-5,NA,NA,CASSSTGALETQYF,TGTGCCAGCAGTTCCACGGGGGCCCTGGAGACCCAGTACTTC
TRBV12-3/TRBV12-4,TRBJ1-1,NA,NA,CASSLGTPGGAEAFF,TGTGCCAGCAGTTTAGGGACACCCGGCGGAGCTGAAGCTTTCTTT
TRBV2,TRBJ1-5,TRBD1,NA,CASRPGTANHPQQF,TGTGCCAGCAGGCCCGGGACAGCCAATCATCCCCAGCAGTTT
TRBV11-2,TRBJ2-2,TRBD2,NA,CASSLSPLGGGNTGELFF,TGTGCCAGCAGCTTATCCCCACTGGGCGGGGGGAACACCGGGGAGCTGTTTTTT
TRBV15,TRBJ1-3,NA,many,CATSRERTAGNTIYF,TGTGCCACCAGCAGAGAACGGACAGCTGGAAACACCATATATTTT
TRBV15,TRBJ2-7,TRBD1,NA,CATSRTGGPYEQYF,TGTGCCACCAGCAGAACAGGGGGTCCCTACGAGCAGTACTTC
TRBV6-1,TRBJ2-7,NA,many,CASSRLSFAYEQYF,TGTGCCAGCAGCCGCCTTTCTTTTGCGTACGAGCAGTACTTC
TRBV7-3,TRBJ2-5,NA,many,CASSKTGVNQETQYF,TGTGCCAGCAGCAAGACAGGAGTCAATCAAGAGACCCAGTACTTC
TRBV4-3,TRBJ2-5,NA,many,CASSQDRGPGGQETQYF,TGCGCCAGCAGCCAAGATCGTGGTCCAGGGGGGCAAGAGACCCAGTACTTC
TRBV7-2,TRBJ2-5,NA,NA,CASSWGSETQYF,TGTGCCAGCAGCTGGGGGTCGGAGACCCAGTACTTC
TRBV12-3/TRBV12-4,TRBJ1-1,NA,NA,CASSSFGGTEAFF,TGTGCCAGCAGTTCCTTTGGGGGCACTGAAGCTTTCTTT
TRBV27,TRBJ1-5,NA,many,CASSFHNAGQPQHF,TGTGCCAGCAGTTTCCACAATGCCGGACAGCCCCAGCATTTT
TRBV20-1,TRBJ1-6,TRBD1,many,CSAREWRQGSSNSPLHF,TGCAGTGCTAGAGAATGGAGACAGGGTAGCTCTAATTCACCCCTCCACTTT
TRBV12-3/TRBV12-4,TRBJ2-4,NA,many,CASSLLSGSGTAKNIKYF,TGTGCCAGCAGTTTACTATCGGGATCGGGTACGGCCAAAAACATTAAGTACTTC
TRBV28,TRBJ1-1,TRBD1,many,CASISGGDTEAFF,TGTGCCAGCATTTCAGGGGGCGACACTGAAGCTTTCTTT
TRBV7-9,TRBJ1-2,NA,many,CASSFGLPNYGYTF,TGTGCCAGCAGCTTTGGTCTGCCTAACTATGGCTACACCTTC
TRBV28,TRBJ2-7,TRBD1,many,CASSYTYRGHYEQYF,TGTGCCAGCAGCTATACTTACAGGGGTCACTACGAGCAGTACTTC
TRBV12-3/TRBV12-4,TRBJ1-3,NA,NA,CASRPNTGIRGGNTIYF,TGTGCCAGCAGACCAAATACAGGGATCCGAGGTGGAAACACCATATATTTT
TRBV6-2/TRBV6-3,TRBJ2-2,TRBD2,many,CASSYPLTSGSMDTGELFF,TGTGCCAGCAGTTACCCGCTAACTAGCGGGAGCATGGACACCGGGGAGCTGTTTTTT
TRBV29-1,TRBJ2-5,TRBD1,many,CSVDATGWETQYF,TGCAGCGTGGATGCGACAGGGTGGGAGACCCAGTACTTC
TRBV2,TRBJ2-5,NA,many,CASSAREQETQYF,TGTGCCAGCAGTGCCAGGGAACAAGAGACCCAGTACTTC